This record covers a single T cell receptor (beta chain). TCRdb recomputed calls from the PCR reads with MiXCR, one row per CDR3 protein. The data hold about 630,000 distinct CDR3 sequences, with about 25% observed a single time. The CDR3 totals 18 residues. The data derive from a study of molecular identifiers for immune sequencing clone quantification. The chain couples TRBV3-2 to TRBJ1-5; the D segment call TRBD1 is taken from the table without a DNA check. TRBV3-2 is designated a pseudogene. The sequencing sample was made of naive CD8+ T cells from blood, with Jurkat cell RNA spiked in. The subset was: FACS-sorted CD8+CD4-CCR7+CD45RA+ naive T cells. The clonotype comes from a human donor in good health. Some libraries in this study had Jurkat cell RNA spiked in. This CDR3 is CASSQAGQGKGSNQPQHF. DNA for the CDR3: TGTGCCAGCAGCCAAGCCGGACAGGGTAAGGGTAGCAATCAGCCCCAGCATTTT.